This T cell receptor (beta chain) was found in a study of T-cell reconstitution after alpha-beta-depleted transplantation in children. This clonotype appeared many times. Unique molecular identifiers were built into the TCRbeta library. A single record per CDR3 protein comes from TCRdb applying MiXCR to the PCR reads. The sample records some 640,000 distinct CDR3 sequences, around a sixth being singletons. There are 18 residues in the CDR3. Trimming at V came to 1 base and at J to 2 bases, leaving 11 bases not matched to a gene. From germline, CDR1 is SGHRS and CDR2 YFSETQ. This specimen was PBMCs from the stem cell graft donor, taken from the stem cell graft. V usage is TRBV5-1 and J usage is TRBJ2-1; 8 bases match TRBD2. This sequence originates from a human donor who donated a stem cell graft to a child with acute myeloid leukemia. The CDR3: CASSLKPAGELTYNEQFF. The CDR3 nucleotides read TGCGCCAGCAGCTTGAAACCAGCGGGGGAGCTAACCTACAATGAGCAGTTCTTC.